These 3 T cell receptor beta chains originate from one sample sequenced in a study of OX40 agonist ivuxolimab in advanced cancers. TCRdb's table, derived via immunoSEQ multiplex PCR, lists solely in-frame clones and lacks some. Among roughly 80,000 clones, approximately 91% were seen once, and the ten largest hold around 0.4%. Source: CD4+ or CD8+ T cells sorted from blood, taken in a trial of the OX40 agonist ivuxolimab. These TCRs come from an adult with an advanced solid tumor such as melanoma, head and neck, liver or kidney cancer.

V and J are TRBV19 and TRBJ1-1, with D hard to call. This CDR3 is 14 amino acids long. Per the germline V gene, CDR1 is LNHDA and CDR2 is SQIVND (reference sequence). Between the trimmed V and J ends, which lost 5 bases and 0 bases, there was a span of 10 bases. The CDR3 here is CASSRRRVNTEAFF. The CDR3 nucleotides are TGTGCCAGTAGTCGCCGTCGGGTGAACACTGAAGCTTTCTTT.

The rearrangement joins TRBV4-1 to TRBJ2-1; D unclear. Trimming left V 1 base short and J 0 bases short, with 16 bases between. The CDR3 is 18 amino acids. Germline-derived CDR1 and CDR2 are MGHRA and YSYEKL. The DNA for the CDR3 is TGCGCCAGCAGCCAAGGTCTTACACCGGTCAGCTCCTACAATGAGCAGTTCTTC. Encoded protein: CASSQGLTPVSSYNEQFF.

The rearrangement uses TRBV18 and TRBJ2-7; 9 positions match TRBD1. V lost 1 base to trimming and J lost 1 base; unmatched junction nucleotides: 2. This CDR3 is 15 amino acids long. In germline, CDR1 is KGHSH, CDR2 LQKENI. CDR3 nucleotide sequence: TGTGCCAGCTCACCACTCGGGACAGGGTCCTACGAGCAGTACTTC. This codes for CASSPLGTGSYEQYF.